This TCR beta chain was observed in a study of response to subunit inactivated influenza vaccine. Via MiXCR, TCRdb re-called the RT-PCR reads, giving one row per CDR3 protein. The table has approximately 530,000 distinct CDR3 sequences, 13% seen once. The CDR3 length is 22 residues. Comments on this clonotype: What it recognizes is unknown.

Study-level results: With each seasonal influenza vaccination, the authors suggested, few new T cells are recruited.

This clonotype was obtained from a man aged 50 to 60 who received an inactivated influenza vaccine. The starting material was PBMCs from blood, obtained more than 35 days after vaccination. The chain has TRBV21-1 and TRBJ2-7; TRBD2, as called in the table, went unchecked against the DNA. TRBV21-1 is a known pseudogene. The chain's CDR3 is CASSKALGGAGPGGGLFYEQYF. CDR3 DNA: TGTGCCAGCAGCAAAGCGCTGGGAGGGGCGGGCCCAGGCGGGGGGCTCTTCTACGAGCAGTACTTC.